This T cell receptor (beta chain) appears in the sequencing data of a study of radiation and T cells in renal cell carcinoma. The germline V gene encodes CDR1 SEHNR and CDR2 FQNEAQ (reference sequence). The length of the CDR3 is 12 residues. Deletions cut 2 bases from V and 2 bases from J, with 1 base between. The repertoire was sequenced with immunoSEQ multiplex PCR; TCRdb's copy has only in-frame clones and lacks some. The profile covers 150,000 to 200,000 clones, with roughly nine tenths appearing a single time and roughly 10% taken by the ten largest. Described time point: blood 4 weeks post-SBRT, at nephrectomy. Treatment in this sample: 15 Gy SBRT to primary tumor, nephrectomy 4 weeks later. This renal cell carcinoma was of the clear cell type. In this sample, this clone turned up once.

This TCR derives from a woman in her 50s with renal cell carcinoma. The source material was blood, sampled from a patient whose treatment included radiotherapy and nephrectomy. The gene calls are TRBV7-9 and TRBJ1-3, with unresolved D. Here the CDR3 reads CASSLTGNTIYF. The CDR3 nucleotides read TGTGCCAGCAGCTTAACTGGAAACACCATATATTTT.